This T cell receptor beta chain is drawn from a study of blood T cell repertoires in COVID-19. Across the study: Samples representing acute and convalescent COVID-19 were sourced from the United States, Italy and Spain. T cells, B-cell-depleted T cells, or PBMCs provided the cDNA or gDNA that served as material.

V dropped 3 bases and J dropped 2 bases, with 17 bases sitting between them. Germline V lookup: CDR1 DFQATT, CDR2 SNEGSKA (reference sequence). CDR3 length: 16 amino acids. Original processing methods: By means of reference gene primer amplification, nucleated cell counts were estimated. Measured with immunoSEQ multiplex PCR; TCRdb has only the in-frame clones, and not every one. Clone size and the V and J calls come from that table; the DNA yielded D and trimming. Of a few hundred thousand clones listed, 70% to 90% are singletons. The sample was peripheral blood. The V and J genes are TRBV20-1 and TRBJ1-5, with D uncertain. The sequence was obtained from a man between 60 and 75 years old with acute or convalescent COVID-19. The CDR3 spells CSASLPGLAGNQPQHF. In nucleotides, the CDR3 is TGCAGTGCTAGTTTGCCGGGGTTGGCGGGCAATCAGCCCCAGCATTTT.